This T cell receptor beta chain appears in the sequencing data of a study of shared clonotypes between healthy human individuals. About the research overall: Donors had three CD4 naive, three CD4 memory, two CD8 naive and one CD8 memory plate apiece.

Overall study findings and caveats: At large depth, rarefaction still showed sorted-subset sequencing to be incomplete.

A note on this clone: Its antigen is unidentified. The same CDR3 can be traced to other DNA sequences in this sample.

In germline, CDR1 is SNHLY, CDR2 FYNNEI. Trimming removed 4 bases from V and 1 base from J, with 5 bases in between. The CDR3 sequence is 13 residues long. Sequencing was performed with immunoSEQ multiplex PCR; in TCRdb, only in-frame clones are kept and a portion is missing. There are approximately 2.5 million clones in the sample; around nine tenths occur only once, and 0.11% to 0.15% lies in the top ten. V and J are TRBV2 and TRBJ1-5, with D unclear. The TCR sequence derives from a man aged 18 to 30 in good health. The sequenced material came from naive CD4+ T cells sorted from blood. Subset: CD45RA+ positively selected. The CDR3 coding sequence is TGTGCCAGCAGTGTCGGGAGCAATCAGCCCCAGCATTTT. The encoded protein is CASSVGSNQPQHF.